This T cell receptor beta chain was recorded in a study of cytomegalovirus exposure and HLA in healthy donors. Whole-study context: Of around 400 genotyped donors, roughly 81% grouped in the Caucasian-associated ancestry cluster. Regarding the study as a whole: Specificity of a few CMV-associated chains for CMV antigens was verified in vitro. In a later analysis, at a false discovery rate of 0.05, approximately 18,000 TCR beta sequences were associated with HLA alleles.

The V end lost 6 bases, the J end lost 2 bases, and 26 bases lay between the germline ends. Germline CDR1 MNHNS, CDR2 SASEGT. This CDR3 contains 18 residues. Comment on this clone: Its target is not known.

Donors sampled were nominally healthy, though unrecorded immune exposures were likely. Amplification used 60 Vbeta primers and 13 Jbeta primers. The assay was immunoSEQ multiplex PCR, and TCRdb's table has in-frame clones only and misses some. Found here are 120,000 to 150,000 clones, around 77% of them singletons; the top ten hold around 6.7%. The sequencing sample was made of PBMCs. The origin of this receptor is a woman in her thirties or forties in good health and CMV-seropositive. V is TRBV6-1 and J is TRBJ2-7, with a tentative D call TRBD1 (6 bases). The CDR3 spells CASRETYTNRVGPYEQYF. The CDR3 DNA sequence: TGTGCCAGCAGAGAAACCTACACCAACAGGGTAGGCCCCTACGAGCAGTACTTC.